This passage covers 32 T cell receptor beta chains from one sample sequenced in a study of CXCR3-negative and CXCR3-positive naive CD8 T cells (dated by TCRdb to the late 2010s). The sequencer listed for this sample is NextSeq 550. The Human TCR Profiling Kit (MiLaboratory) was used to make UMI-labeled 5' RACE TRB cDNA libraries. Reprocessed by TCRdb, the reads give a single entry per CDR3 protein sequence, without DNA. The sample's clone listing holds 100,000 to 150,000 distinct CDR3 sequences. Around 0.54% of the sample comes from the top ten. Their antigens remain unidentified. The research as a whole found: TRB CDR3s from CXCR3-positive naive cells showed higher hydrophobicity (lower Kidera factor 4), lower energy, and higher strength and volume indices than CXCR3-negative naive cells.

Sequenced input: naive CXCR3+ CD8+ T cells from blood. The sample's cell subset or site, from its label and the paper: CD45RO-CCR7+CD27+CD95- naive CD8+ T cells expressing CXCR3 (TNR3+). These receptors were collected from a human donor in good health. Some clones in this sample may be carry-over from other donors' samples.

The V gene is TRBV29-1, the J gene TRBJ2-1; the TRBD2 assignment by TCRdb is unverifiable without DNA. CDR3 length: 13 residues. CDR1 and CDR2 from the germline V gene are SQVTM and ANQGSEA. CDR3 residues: CSVRGAGADEQFF.

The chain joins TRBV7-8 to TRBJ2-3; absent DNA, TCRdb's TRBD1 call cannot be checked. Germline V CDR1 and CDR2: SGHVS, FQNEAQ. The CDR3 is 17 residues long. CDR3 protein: CASSLYHRVTQGGTQYF.

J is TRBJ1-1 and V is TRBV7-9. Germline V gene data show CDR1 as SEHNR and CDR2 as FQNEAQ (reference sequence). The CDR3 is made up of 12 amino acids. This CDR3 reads CASSLYSTEAFF.

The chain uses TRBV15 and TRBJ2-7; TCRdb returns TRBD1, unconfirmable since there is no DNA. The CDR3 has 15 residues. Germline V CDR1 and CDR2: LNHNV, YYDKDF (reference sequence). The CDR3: CATSRDWDSNYEQYF.

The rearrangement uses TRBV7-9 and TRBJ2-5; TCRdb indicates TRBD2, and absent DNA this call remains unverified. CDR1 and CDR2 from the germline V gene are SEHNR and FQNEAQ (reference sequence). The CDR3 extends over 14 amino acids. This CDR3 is CASSSTSGEETQYF.

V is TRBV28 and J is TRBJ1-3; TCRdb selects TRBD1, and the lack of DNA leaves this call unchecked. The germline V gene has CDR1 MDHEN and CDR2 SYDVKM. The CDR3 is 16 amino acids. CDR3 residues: CASSPGTGGVIHTIYF.

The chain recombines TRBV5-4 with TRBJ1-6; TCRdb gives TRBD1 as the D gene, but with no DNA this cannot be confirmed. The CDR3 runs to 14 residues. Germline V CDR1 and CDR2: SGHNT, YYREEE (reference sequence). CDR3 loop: CASSQQGAGSPLHF.

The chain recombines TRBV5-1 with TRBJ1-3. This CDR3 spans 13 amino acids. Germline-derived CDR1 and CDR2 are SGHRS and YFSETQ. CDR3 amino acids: CASSSGPGNTIYF.

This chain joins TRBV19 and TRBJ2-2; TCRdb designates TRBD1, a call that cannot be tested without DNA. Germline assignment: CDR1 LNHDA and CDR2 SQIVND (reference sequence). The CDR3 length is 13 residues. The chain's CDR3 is CASSDRVTGELFF.

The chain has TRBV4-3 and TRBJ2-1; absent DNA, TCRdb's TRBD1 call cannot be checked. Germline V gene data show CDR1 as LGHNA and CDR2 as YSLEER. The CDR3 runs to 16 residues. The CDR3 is CASSQGVGQLYNEQFF.

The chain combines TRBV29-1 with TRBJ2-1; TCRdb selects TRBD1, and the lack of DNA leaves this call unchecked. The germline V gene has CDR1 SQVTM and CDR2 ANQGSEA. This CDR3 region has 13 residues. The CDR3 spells CSAGQPSYNEQFF.

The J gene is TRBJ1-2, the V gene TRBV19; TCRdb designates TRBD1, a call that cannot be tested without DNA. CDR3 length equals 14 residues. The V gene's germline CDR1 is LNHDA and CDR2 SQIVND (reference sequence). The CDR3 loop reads CASSMWDRDYGYTF.

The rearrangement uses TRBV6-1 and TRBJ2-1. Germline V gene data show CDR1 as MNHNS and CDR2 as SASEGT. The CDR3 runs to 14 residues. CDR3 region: CASSDYLGYNEQFF.

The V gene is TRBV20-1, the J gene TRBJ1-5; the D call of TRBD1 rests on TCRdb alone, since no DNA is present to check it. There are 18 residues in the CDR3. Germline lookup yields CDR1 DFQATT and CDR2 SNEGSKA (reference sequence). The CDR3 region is CSARPQSDGSYSNQPQHF.

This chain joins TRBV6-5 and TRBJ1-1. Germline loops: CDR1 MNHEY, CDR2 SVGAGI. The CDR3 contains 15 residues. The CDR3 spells CASSQLGGMVAEAFF.

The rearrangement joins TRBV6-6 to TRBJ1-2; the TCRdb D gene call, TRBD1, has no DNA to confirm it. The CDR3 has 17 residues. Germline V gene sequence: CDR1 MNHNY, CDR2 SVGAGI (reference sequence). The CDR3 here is CASSPRTTGYYGYGYTF.

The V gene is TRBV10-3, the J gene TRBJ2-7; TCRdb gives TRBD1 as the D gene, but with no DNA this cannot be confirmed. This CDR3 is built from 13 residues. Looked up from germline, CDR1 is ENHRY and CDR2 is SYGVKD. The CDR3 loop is CAISESTGREQYF.

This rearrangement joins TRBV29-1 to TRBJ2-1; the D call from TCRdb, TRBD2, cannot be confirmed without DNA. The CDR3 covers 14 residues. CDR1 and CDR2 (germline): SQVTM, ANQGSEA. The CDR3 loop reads CSVAGGDIRNEQFF.

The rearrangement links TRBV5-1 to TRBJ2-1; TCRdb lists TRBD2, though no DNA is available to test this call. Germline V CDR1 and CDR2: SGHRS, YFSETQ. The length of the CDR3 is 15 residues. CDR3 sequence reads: CASSWTGDLYNEQFF.

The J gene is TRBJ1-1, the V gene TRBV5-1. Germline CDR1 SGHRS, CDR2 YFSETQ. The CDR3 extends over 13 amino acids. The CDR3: CASSSGPNTEAFF.

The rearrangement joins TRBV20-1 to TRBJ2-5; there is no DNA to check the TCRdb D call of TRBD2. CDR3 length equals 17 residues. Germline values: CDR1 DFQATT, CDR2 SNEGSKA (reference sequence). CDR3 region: CSASLGLAGESGETQYF.

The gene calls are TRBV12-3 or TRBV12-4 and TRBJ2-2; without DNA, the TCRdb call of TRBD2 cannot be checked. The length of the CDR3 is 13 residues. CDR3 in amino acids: CASSSNPRGELFF.

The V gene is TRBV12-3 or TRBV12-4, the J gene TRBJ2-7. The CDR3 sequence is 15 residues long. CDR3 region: CASSNHGLLAYEQYF.

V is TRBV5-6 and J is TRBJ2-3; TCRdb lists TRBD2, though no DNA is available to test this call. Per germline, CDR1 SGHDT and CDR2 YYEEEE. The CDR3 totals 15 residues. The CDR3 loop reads CASSLIAGAKDTQYF.

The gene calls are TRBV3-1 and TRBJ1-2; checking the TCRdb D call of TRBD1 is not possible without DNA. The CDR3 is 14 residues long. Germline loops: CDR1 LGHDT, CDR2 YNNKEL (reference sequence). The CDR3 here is CASSSNRETYGYTF.

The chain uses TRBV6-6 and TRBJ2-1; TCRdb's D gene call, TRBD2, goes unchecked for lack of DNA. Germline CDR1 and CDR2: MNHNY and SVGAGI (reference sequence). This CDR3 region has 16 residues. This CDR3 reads CASCSSGGPIYNEQFF.

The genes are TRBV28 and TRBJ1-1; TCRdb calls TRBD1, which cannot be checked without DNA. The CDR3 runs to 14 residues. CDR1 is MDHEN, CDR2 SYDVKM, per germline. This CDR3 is CASRPRPQGVKAFF.

The CDR3 sequence is CASSPGLAGGSYEQYF. The chain is built from TRBV7-2 and TRBJ2-7; TCRdb designates TRBD2, a call that cannot be tested without DNA. The CDR3 loop spans 16 amino acids. The germline V gene has CDR1 SGHTA and CDR2 FQGNSA.

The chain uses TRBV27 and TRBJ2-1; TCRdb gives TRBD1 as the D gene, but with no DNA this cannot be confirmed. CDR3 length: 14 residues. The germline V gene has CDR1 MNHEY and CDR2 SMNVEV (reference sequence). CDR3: CASRILTGDNEQFF.

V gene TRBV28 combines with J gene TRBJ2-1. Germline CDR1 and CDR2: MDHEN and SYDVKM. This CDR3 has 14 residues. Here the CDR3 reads CASSFLTSPHEQFF.

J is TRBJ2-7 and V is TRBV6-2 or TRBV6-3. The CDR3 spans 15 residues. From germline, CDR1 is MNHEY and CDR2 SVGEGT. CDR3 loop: CASSYSMTIAYEQYF.

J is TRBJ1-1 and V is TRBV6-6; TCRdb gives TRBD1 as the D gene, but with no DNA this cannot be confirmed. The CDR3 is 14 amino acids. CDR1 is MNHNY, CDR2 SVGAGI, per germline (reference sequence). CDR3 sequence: CASSPGSLGSEAFF.